Here is one TCR beta chain with its context. Its matching antigen is unknown. This specimen comes from a study of shared clonotypes between healthy human individuals. Study findings and constraints: The authors expected sequencing depth to affect clonotype sharing among donors. It was the non-shared clonotypes that had lower generation probabilities than clonotypes shared by all four donors.

Germline V gene lookup returns CDR1 GTSNPN and CDR2 SVGIG (reference sequence). Trimming removed 5 bases at V and 2 bases at J, with 9 bases between. The CDR3 covers 12 residues. The repertoire was sequenced with immunoSEQ multiplex PCR; TCRdb's copy has only in-frame clones and lacks some. The table lists hundreds of thousands of clones, around 78% of them singletons, with around 2% in the top ten. The sample was memory CD4+ T cells sorted from blood. Subset given: CD45RA-negative fraction. The chain carries TRBV30 and TRBJ2-5; D might be TRBD2 (5 bases). The source of this sequence is a young woman in good health. CDR3 nucleotide sequence: TGTGCCTGGGGAGGCAGTCAAGAGACCCAGTACTTC. It specifies CAWGGSQETQYF.